This TCR beta chain was sequenced for a study of neoadjuvant nivolumab and ipilimumab in lung cancer. With respect to this clone: The antigen remains unidentified.

Some clones are missing from TCRdb's copy, which holds only in-frame ones; the method was immunoSEQ multiplex PCR. The repertoire includes fewer than 40,000 clones, around nine tenths of them detected once, and approximately 4.6% sits in the top ten. The CDR3 has 15 residues. V lost 2 bases, J lost 9 bases, and 5 bases stayed unmatched. In germline, CDR1 is LGHNA, CDR2 YSLEER. Study results and limitations: Only two of four nivolumab-treated tumors gained richness and clonality by surgery. Resected tumors had greater TCR richness and clonality than uninvolved lung. Resected-tumor TCR richness correlated positively with pretherapy blood richness. TCR clonality did not significantly correlate with pathologic tumor regression.

The TCR sequence derives from an adult with non-small cell lung cancer. The V call is TRBV4-3, the J call TRBJ1-6, with 9 bases aligning to TRBD1. Sequences were derived from peripheral blood, sampled after neoadjuvant nivolumab, alone or with ipilimumab, at or shortly before surgery. The chain's CDR3 is CASSQRTGQGSPLHF. The CDR3 nucleotides read TGCGCCAGCAGCCAACGTACGGGACAGGGTTCACCCCTCCACTTT.